The rows below give T cell receptor beta chains drawn from one sample of a study of T cell responses to AZD1222 COVID-19 vaccine. Only in-frame clones appear in the TCRdb table, and some are missing; sequencing was by immunoSEQ multiplex PCR. The sample has about 61,000 clones; roughly 89% are singletons. Specimen: peripheral blood, collected on day 0 of AZD1222 vaccination. The receptors originated from an adult in good health. CDR3s include the opening cysteine and the closing phenylalanine or tryptophan. The D gene is left open where the match is weak. Where a row states a size, it is once, few, many or the class of an expanded clone; other rows omit it.

d_call: -
clone_size: few
j_call: TRBJ1-1
v_call: TRBV5-1
cdr3_nt: TGCGCCAGCAGCTTGGCGGTAGGGATTGGGGGTGAAGCTTTCTTT
cdr3_aa: CASSLAVGIGGEAFF

d_call: -
clone_size: -
j_call: TRBJ2-7
v_call: TRBV7-9
cdr3_nt: TGTGCCAGCAGCTTAGTCTCAGGGGGGCACTACGAGCAGTACTTC
cdr3_aa: CASSLVSGGHYEQYF

d_call: -
clone_size: -
j_call: TRBJ1-4
v_call: TRBV3-1/TRBV3-2
cdr3_nt: TGTGCCAGCAGCCAAGGTCCCGAAAAACTGTTTTTT
cdr3_aa: CASSQGPEKLFF

d_call: TRBD1
clone_size: -
j_call: TRBJ1-3
v_call: TRBV7-6
cdr3_nt: TGTGCCAGCAGCACAAACAGGGGTTCTGGAAACACCATATATTTT
cdr3_aa: CASSTNRGSGNTIYF

d_call: -
clone_size: -
j_call: TRBJ2-2
v_call: TRBV7-6
cdr3_nt: TGTGCCAGCAGCTTAGGAAACACGAACACCGGGGAGCTGTTTTTT
cdr3_aa: CASSLGNTNTGELFF

d_call: -
clone_size: -
j_call: TRBJ1-2
v_call: TRBV19
cdr3_nt: TGTGCCAGTAGTATTGGGGGTGCGGATGGCTACACCTTC
cdr3_aa: CASSIGGADGYTF

d_call: TRBD1
clone_size: -
j_call: TRBJ2-7
v_call: TRBV15
cdr3_nt: TGTGCCACCAGCAACGGACAGGGGTCCCTCTACGAGCAGTACTTC
cdr3_aa: CATSNGQGSLYEQYF

d_call: -
clone_size: -
j_call: TRBJ2-7
v_call: TRBV19
cdr3_nt: TGTGCCAGTAGTATAGGACCGTACGAGCAGTACTTC
cdr3_aa: CASSIGPYEQYF

d_call: TRBD1
clone_size: -
j_call: TRBJ1-2
v_call: TRBV7-2
cdr3_nt: TGTGCCAGCAGCTTGTATCAACAGGGGGCGAGAGGCTACACCTTC
cdr3_aa: CASSLYQQGARGYTF

d_call: TRBD2
clone_size: once
j_call: TRBJ2-3
v_call: TRBV27
cdr3_nt: TGTGCCAGCATCCTAATAGCGGGGGGGCGGACAGATACGCAGTATTTT
cdr3_aa: CASILIAGGRTDTQYF

d_call: TRBD1
clone_size: -
j_call: TRBJ1-5
v_call: TRBV5-4
cdr3_nt: TGTGCCAGCAGCATGGGACAGTATAGCAATCAGCCCCAGCATTTT
cdr3_aa: CASSMGQYSNQPQHF

d_call: -
clone_size: -
j_call: TRBJ1-1
v_call: TRBV10-3
cdr3_nt: TGTGCGATCAGAGGAGGGTCGGTGAGCATGAACACTGAAGCTTTCTTT
cdr3_aa: CAIRGGSVSMNTEAFF

d_call: TRBD1
clone_size: -
j_call: TRBJ1-4
v_call: TRBV5-1
cdr3_nt: TGCGCCAGCAGCTTGGAGGGACAGGGTAATGAAAAACTGTTTTTT
cdr3_aa: CASSLEGQGNEKLFF

d_call: -
clone_size: -
j_call: TRBJ1-5
v_call: TRBV19
cdr3_nt: TGTGCCAGTAGTATAGATCCTCGGTCAGTGTTGGGCAATCAGCCCCAGCATTTT
cdr3_aa: CASSIDPRSVLGNQPQHF

d_call: TRBD2
clone_size: -
j_call: TRBJ2-1
v_call: TRBV5-4
cdr3_nt: TGTGCCAGCAGCTTGGGGACTAGCGGGGGGGCCTCTCGTTTCTTC
cdr3_aa: CASSLGTSGGASRFF

d_call: -
clone_size: -
j_call: TRBJ1-1
v_call: TRBV19
cdr3_nt: TGTGCCAGTAGTATAGCAGGGCTGTCGAACACTGAAGCTTTCTTT
cdr3_aa: CASSIAGLSNTEAFF

d_call: TRBD2
clone_size: -
j_call: TRBJ2-7
v_call: TRBV7-2
cdr3_nt: TGTGCCAGCAGCTTCGGGGGGGCCAAAATCGAGCAGTACTTC
cdr3_aa: CASSFGGAKIEQYF